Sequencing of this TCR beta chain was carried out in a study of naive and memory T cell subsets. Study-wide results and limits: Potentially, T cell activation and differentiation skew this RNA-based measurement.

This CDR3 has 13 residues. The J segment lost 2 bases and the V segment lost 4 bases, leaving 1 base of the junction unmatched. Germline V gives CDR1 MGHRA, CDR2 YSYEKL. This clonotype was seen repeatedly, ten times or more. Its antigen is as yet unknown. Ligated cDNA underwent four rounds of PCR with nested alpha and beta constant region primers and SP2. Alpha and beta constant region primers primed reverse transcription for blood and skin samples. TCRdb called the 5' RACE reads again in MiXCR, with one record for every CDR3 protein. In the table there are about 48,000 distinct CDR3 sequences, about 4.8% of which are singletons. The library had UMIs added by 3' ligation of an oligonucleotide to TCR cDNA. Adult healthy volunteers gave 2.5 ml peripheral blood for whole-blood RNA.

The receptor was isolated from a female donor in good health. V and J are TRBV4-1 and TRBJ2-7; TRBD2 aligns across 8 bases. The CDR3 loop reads CASSPGGAYEQYF. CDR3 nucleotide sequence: TGCGCCAGCAGCCCGGGGGGGGCCTACGAGCAGTACTTC.